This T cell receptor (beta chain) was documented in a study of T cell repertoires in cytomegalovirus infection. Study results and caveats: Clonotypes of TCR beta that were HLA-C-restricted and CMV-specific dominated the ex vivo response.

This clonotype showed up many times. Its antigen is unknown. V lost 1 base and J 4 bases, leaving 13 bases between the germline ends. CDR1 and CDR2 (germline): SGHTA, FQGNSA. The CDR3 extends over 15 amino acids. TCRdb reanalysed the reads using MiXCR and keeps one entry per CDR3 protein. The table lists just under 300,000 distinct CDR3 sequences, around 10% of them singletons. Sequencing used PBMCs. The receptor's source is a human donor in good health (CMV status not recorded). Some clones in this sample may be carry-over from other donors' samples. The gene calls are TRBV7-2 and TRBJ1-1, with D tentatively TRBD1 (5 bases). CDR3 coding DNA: TGTGCCAGCAGCTTAGTAGGGGTTCTAGCCACTGAAGCTTTCTTT. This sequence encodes CASSLVGVLATEAFF.